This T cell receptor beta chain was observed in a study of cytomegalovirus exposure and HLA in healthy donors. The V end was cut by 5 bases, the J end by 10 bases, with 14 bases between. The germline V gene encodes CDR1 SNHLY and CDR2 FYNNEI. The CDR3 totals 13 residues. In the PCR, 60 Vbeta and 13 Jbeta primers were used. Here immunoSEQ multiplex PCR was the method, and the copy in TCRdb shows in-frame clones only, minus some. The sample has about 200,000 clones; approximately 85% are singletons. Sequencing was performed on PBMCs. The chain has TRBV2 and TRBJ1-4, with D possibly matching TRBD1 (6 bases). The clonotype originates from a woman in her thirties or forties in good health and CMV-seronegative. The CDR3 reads CASSTGSGIKLFF. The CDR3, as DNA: TGTGCCAGCAGTACAGGGTCAGGGATAAAACTGTTTTTT.